These 18 T cell receptor beta chains were sequenced from one sample in a study of human T cells and chemical hapten exposure. The sample's time point: patch test 2, 6 weeks after DPC sensitization. The treatment denotes: therapeutic diphenylcyclopropenone sensitization with weekly scalp DPC. TCRdb re-called the RACE reads through MiXCR, storing one row per CDR3 protein. The sample lists roughly 380,000 distinct CDR3 sequences, roughly 6% occurring once. The source was whole blood, collected in connection with sensitization to the hapten diphenylcyclopropenone (DPC). The source of these receptors is a woman younger than 30 with alopecia areata. Some clones in this sample may be carry-over from other donors' samples.

This clonotype was recorded at least ten times. V gene TRBV28 combines with J gene TRBJ2-4, with 8 nucleotides matching TRBD1. The V gene's germline CDR1 is MDHEN and CDR2 SYDVKM. CDR3 size: 13 residues. After removal of 8 bases from V and 1 base from J, the junction contained 1 base not matched to a gene. The CDR3 region has the DNA TGTGCCAGCCGGGACAGGGCCAAAAACATTCAGTACTTC. The encoded protein is CASRDRAKNIQYF.

A few counts support this clonotype. V is TRBV4-3 and J is TRBJ2-6; TRBD1 might be the D (6 bases). This CDR3 contains 18 residues. Trimming left V 1 base short and J 0 bases short, with 13 bases between. CDR1 and CDR2 (germline): LGHNA, YSLEER. CDR3 amino acids: CASSQAGRGSSGANVLTF. CDR3 in DNA: TGCGCCAGCAGCCAAGCGGGCAGGGGTTCCTCTGGGGCCAACGTCCTGACTTTC.

This clonotype was observed many times. V is TRBV4-3 and J is TRBJ2-3, with unresolved D. Germline loops: CDR1 LGHNA, CDR2 YSLEER. The CDR3 loop spans 14 amino acids. The ends were cut back, 0 bases at V and 2 bases at J, with 6 bases in the middle. DNA for the CDR3: TGCGCCAGCAGCCAAGACCGCCTCACAGATACGCAGTATTTT. Residues: CASSQDRLTDTQYF.

This clonotype was picked up many times. The chain uses TRBV2 and TRBJ1-1; no definite D call. The CDR3 is 13 amino acids. Between the trimmed V and J ends, which lost 1 base and 8 bases, there was a span of 11 bases. Per germline, CDR1 SNHLY and CDR2 FYNNEI. The DNA for the CDR3 is TGTGCCAGCAGTGAAGGGATCCGGCCCGAAGCTTTCTTT. It codes for CASSEGIRPEAFF.

This clonotype was counted only a few times. The gene calls are TRBV12-3 or TRBV12-4 and TRBJ2-1; TRBD2 matches 11 bases. This CDR3 comprises 14 residues. Germline trimming cut 3 bases from V and 6 bases from J; bases unmatched to any gene: 1. The CDR3 here is CASSFSGGGNEQFF. In DNA form, the CDR3 reads TGTGCCAGCAGTTTTAGCGGGGGGGGCAATGAGCAGTTCTTC.

The table lists this clonotype with a few counts. V gene TRBV18 combines with J gene TRBJ1-1, with 8 positions matching TRBD1. V lost 8 bases, J lost 5 bases, and 10 bases stayed unmatched. Germline-derived CDR1 and CDR2 are KGHSH and LQKENI. The CDR3 is made up of 14 amino acids. The DNA of the CDR3 is TGTGCCAGCGGGGCGAGGACAGGGAGGACTGAAGCTTTCTTT. This encodes CASGARTGRTEAFF.

This clonotype was counted at least ten times. This chain links TRBV28 with TRBJ1-2, with no clear D. V shed 1 base and J shed 6 bases, with 18 bases lying between them. The CDR3 is 16 amino acids. CDR1 and CDR2 from the germline V gene are MDHEN and SYDVKM. The DNA of the CDR3 is TGTGCCAGCAGTTTATTCGACACGCGAGGGAAGGATGGCTACACCTTC. Amino acids: CASSLFDTRGKDGYTF.

This clonotype has more than one count but fewer than ten. The chain joins TRBV10-3 to TRBJ2-3; 8 nucleotides line up with TRBD2. Germline CDR1 and CDR2: ENHRY and SYGVKD. The CDR3 runs to 16 residues. V was clipped by 6 bases and J by 2 bases; unmatched bases: 10. For the CDR3, the DNA is TGTGCCATCAGGACGGGGGGGTATTCCCACACAGATACGCAGTATTTT. Protein product: CAIRTGGYSHTDTQYF.

This clonotype showed up just a few times. V and J are TRBV6-1 and TRBJ1-4; no reliable D call. Germline CDR1 is MNHNS and CDR2 is SASEGT. The V end lost 4 bases, the J end lost 0 bases, and 12 bases lay between the germline ends. This CDR3 is built from 16 residues. The CDR3 is CASSVQLPSTNEKLFF. DNA for the CDR3: TGTGCCAGCAGTGTACAACTACCATCAACTAATGAAAAACTGTTTTTT.

Comments on this clonotype: The limits of the CDR3 on the DNA are not certain, so only TCRdb's listed CDR3 is given. This chain joins TRBV24-1 and TRBJ2-3; the table's D gene call, TRBD1, was not cross checked with the DNA. The CDR3 totals 15 residues, both ends included. The germline V gene has CDR1 KGHDR and CDR2 SFDVKD. CDR3 loop: CATSDFGGGTYTQYF.

The chain carries TRBV6-6 and TRBJ1-5; TRBD1 is a possible D gene (6 bases). In germline, CDR1 is MNHNY, CDR2 SVGAGI (reference sequence). V lost 0 bases, J lost 6 bases, and 18 bases lay in between. The CDR3 is 17 residues long. The DNA for the CDR3 is TGTGCCAGCAGTTACTCCGCTCAGGGGTTCGGGGGTCAGCCCCAGCATTTT. This gives the protein CASSYSAQGFGGQPQHF.

This rearrangement joins TRBV4-3 to TRBJ1-1; possible D gene TRBD1, 5 bases. Germline lookup yields CDR1 LGHNA and CDR2 YSLEER. Deletions cut 1 base from V and 10 bases from J, with 25 bases between. The CDR3 totals 17 residues. In nucleotides, the CDR3 is TGCGCCAGCAGCCAAGTTGGGGGTTTTGGACCCATAGGGCCAGCTTTCTTT. As protein: CASSQVGGFGPIGPAFF.

This clonotype turned up a few times. This chain links TRBV12-3 or TRBV12-4 with TRBJ1-3, with D uncertain. V was clipped by 7 bases and J by 4 bases, with 5 bases between them. CDR3 length: 11 amino acids. The CDR3 DNA follows: TGTGCCAGCACCCACGGAAACACCATATATTTT. As protein: CASTHGNTIYF.

This clonotype showed up many times. V and J are TRBV6-6 and TRBJ1-1; 8 nucleotides line up with TRBD1. With 3 bases clipped from V and 8 bases from J, the junction kept 5 bases outside the gene matches. There are 13 residues in the CDR3. The germline gives CDR1 MNHNY, CDR2 SVGAGI (reference sequence). Here the CDR3 DNA reads TGTGCCAGCAGTTATGGGACAGGTACAGAAGCTTTCTTT. It yields the protein CASSYGTGTEAFF.

A few counts support this clonotype. The chain has TRBV20-1 and TRBJ2-7; TRBD1 matches at 10 bases. Germline trimming cut 4 bases from V and 5 bases from J; bases unmatched to any gene: 5. Germline V lookup: CDR1 DFQATT, CDR2 SNEGSKA (reference sequence). CDR3 size: 13 residues. This CDR3 is CSAKGTGVDEQYF. The CDR3 DNA reads TGCAGTGCTAAAGGGACAGGGGTGGACGAGCAGTACTTC.

In its sample, this clonotype was seen many times. The genes are TRBV11-3 and TRBJ2-3; 8 bases are shared with TRBD1. Per the germline V gene, CDR1 is SGHNT and CDR2 is YENEEA. The CDR3 covers 15 residues. With 5 bases clipped from V and 4 bases from J, the junction kept 8 bases outside the gene matches. DNA for the CDR3: TGTGCCAGCAGCCGCAGGGGGCCGGGTGCAGATACGCAGTATTTT. Translation gives CASSRRGPGADTQYF. Full variable domain (rest looked up from reference TRBV11-3 and TRBJ2-3): EAGVVQSPRYKIIEKKQPVAFWCNPISGHNTLYWYLQNLGQGPELLIRYENEEAVDDSQLPKDRFSAERLKGVDSTLKIQPAELGDSAVYLCASSRRGPGADTQYFGPGTRLTVL.

This clonotype was seen more than once but under ten times. The J gene is TRBJ2-1, the V gene TRBV12-3 or TRBV12-4, with 12 bases fitting TRBD1. The CDR3 consists of 15 residues. The ends lost 6 bases at V and 9 bases at J; junction bases unmatched: 9. The CDR3 DNA follows: TGTGCCAGCAGCCCGGGGGGACAGGGGGCTGGTGAGCAGTTCTTC. Protein product: CASSPGGQGAGEQFF.

This clonotype has a count of ten or more. This rearrangement joins TRBV20-1 to TRBJ1-5; the D gene is possibly TRBD1 (6 bases). The length of the CDR3 is 15 residues. Trimming pared 1 base from V and 4 bases from J, leaving 14 bases between. CDR1 is DFQATT and CDR2 is SNEGSKA in the germline V gene (reference sequence). CDR3 protein: CSARVRGTRNQPQHF. CDR3 nucleotides: TGCAGTGCTAGAGTGAGGGGGACCAGGAATCAGCCCCAGCATTTT.